This T cell receptor beta chain was found in a study of blood T cell repertoires in COVID-19. Across the whole study: From T cells, B-cell-depleted T cells, or PBMCs came the material, which was cDNA or gDNA.

Residents of approximately 25 US areas, aged about 18 to 95 years, made up the participants. Within 2 weeks of study entry, exposed participants had contacted a PCR-confirmed or clinician-diagnosed COVID-19 case. V was pared by 6 bases and J by 5 bases, with 5 bases of the junction left unmatched. In germline, CDR1 is MDHEN, CDR2 SYDVKM. The CDR3 contains 13 residues. The protocol was immunoSEQ multiplex PCR, while the TCRdb copy is restricted to in-frame clones and leaves out a portion. The table records some 240,000 clones, approximately 81% of them present only once. In its sample, this clone was seen a few times.

The chain couples TRBV28 to TRBJ1-2; 8 bases fit TRBD1. Sequencing used PBMCs or T cells enriched from blood (not recorded which). The TCR comes from a woman aged 50 to 65 who had been exposed to COVID-19. CDR3 in amino acids: CASRAQGAYGYTF. Here the CDR3 DNA reads TGTGCCAGCAGGGCCCAGGGGGCGTATGGCTACACCTTC.